This TCR beta chain was captured in a study of cytotoxic CD8 clonotypes in ibrutinib-treated CLL (dated by TCRdb to about 2021). With regard to the full study: The cohort included roughly 15 treatment-naive and around 10 relapsed/refractory patients; around 17 were IGHV unmutated. Partial responses were observed in about 25 patients and complete responses in 2; after a median follow-up of around 68 months, remission was maintained in roughly 14 patients and progression was observed in approximately twelve. Response samples were taken after a median of 12 months on treatment, ranging from about 6 to 40 months. An average of about 260,000 productive templates and about 100,000 productive rearrangements was obtained per sample. Longitudinal samples were available for about 30% of the 86 trial participants. Cryopreserved peripheral blood mononuclear cells were obtained before treatment, at response, and at either sustained remission or disease progression. Patients were still on ibrutinib when every remission and progressive disease sample was collected. General findings and caveats noted by the study authors: Public clonotypes were rare and either shrank or stayed stable during treatment, and the rise in clonality at ibrutinib response reflected expansion of private clonotypes. Clonality increased at ibrutinib response, stayed stable in sustained remission, and fell back toward baseline at progression. Lymph node repertoires were not examined, and the timing of sampling was not matched between patients in sustained remission and those whose disease progressed. At baseline, clonality was higher than in age-matched healthy donors and showed a strong correlation with circulating CD8+ T-cell counts.

Each clonotype received, on average, about 10x coverage in deep resolution sequencing performed on a MiSeq, where the target depth lay between 1 in 1 million and 1 in 200,000 T cells. The immunoSEQ hsTCRB Kit was used to generate TCR beta libraries. The authors' analysis ran thus. The data were analyzed with ImmunoSEQ Analyzer and ImmunoSEQ Data Assistant, and V, D and J gene assignments followed IMGT definitions. Clonality, with values ranging from 0 to 1, was calculated as one minus the normalized Shannon entropy of productive rearrangement frequencies. Only overrepresented clonotypes making up at least 0.05% of the repertoire of each patient were included in the public clonotype analysis. Approximately 14 age-matched healthy donor repertoires from immuneACCESS were used as controls for clonality. Imported from immuneACCESS, the table was reduced by TCRdb to in-frame sequences with V and J called. These copies leave out some clones; in studies compared against another copy, an unresolved V gene accounts for under half, and the cause of the remainder is not known. V and J calls and clone size are as listed in that table; D and trimming were resolved from the DNA. This sample lists about 57,000 clones; around 60% were detected once. Jointly, the top ten make up roughly 22% of the sample.

For this clone: There is no known antigen for this receptor. Per-base qualities were not stored, and no clone one base away is much larger.

Read against the paper, the sample's time point label means: around 2 years on ibrutinib. For TCR beta library preparation, approximately 2 micrograms of genomic DNA were extracted from the cryopreserved PBMCs. Longitudinal blood samples from CLL patients receiving ibrutinib monotherapy were subjected to high-throughput TCR beta sequencing. The patients took part in an open-label, single-center phase 2 trial of ibrutinib monotherapy. Relative to germline, V is missing 3 bases and J is missing 0 bases, with 9 bases of the junction outside any gene match. CDR1 and CDR2 (SGHNT, YYREEE) derive from the germline V gene (reference sequence). From its cysteine to its phenylalanine, the CDR3 spans 18 amino acids. CDR3 DNA only is kept here, 54 bases in frame from base 1.

The TCR sequence derives from a human donor with chronic lymphocytic leukemia. The sequencing here drew on PBMCs, taken after 24 months of ibrutinib treatment. The V gene is TRBV5-4 and the J gene is TRBJ1-6; 7 central nucleotides agree with TRBD1. DNA sequence: TGTGCCAGCAGCTCCCGACAGGGATCAGGCTCCTATAATTCACCCCTCCACTTT. It codes for CASSSRQGSGSYNSPLHF.